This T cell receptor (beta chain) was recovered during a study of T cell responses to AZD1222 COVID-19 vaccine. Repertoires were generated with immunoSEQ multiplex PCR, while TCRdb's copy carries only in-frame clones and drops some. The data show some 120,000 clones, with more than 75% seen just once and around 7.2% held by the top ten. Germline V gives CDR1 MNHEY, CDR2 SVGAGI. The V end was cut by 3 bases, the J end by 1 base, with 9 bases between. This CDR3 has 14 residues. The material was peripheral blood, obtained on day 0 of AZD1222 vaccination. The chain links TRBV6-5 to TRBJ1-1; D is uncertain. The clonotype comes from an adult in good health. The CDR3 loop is CASSYSGRNTEAFF. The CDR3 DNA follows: TGTGCCAGCAGTTATTCGGGGAGGAACACTGAAGCTTTCTTT.